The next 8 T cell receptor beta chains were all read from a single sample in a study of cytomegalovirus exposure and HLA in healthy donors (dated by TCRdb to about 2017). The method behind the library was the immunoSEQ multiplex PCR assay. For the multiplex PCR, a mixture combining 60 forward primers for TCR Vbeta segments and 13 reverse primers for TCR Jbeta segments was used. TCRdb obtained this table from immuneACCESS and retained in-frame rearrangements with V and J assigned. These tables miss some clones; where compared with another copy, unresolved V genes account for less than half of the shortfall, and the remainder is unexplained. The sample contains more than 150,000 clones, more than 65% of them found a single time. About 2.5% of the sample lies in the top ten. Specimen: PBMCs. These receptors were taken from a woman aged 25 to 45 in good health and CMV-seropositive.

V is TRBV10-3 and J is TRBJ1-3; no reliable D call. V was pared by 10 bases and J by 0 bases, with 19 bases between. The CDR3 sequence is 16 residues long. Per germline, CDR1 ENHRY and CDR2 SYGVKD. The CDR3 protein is CANQAGEGSSGNTIYF. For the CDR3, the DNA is TGTGCCAACCAGGCGGGTGAGGGAAGCTCTGGAAACACCATATATTTT.

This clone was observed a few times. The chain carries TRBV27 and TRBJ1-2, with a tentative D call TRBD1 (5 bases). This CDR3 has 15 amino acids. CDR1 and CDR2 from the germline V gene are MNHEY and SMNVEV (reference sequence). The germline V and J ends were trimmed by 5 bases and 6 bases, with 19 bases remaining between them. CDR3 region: CASSNRQRLVNGYTF. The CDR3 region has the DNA TGTGCCAGCAGTAACCGACAGCGTTTAGTAAATGGCTACACCTTC.

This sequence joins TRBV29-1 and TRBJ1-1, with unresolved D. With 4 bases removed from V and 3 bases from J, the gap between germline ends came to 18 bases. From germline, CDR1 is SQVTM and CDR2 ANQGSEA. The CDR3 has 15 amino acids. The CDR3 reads CSVAPGFGSYTEAFF. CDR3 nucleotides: TGCAGCGTTGCCCCGGGTTTTGGCTCCTACACTGAAGCTTTCTTT.

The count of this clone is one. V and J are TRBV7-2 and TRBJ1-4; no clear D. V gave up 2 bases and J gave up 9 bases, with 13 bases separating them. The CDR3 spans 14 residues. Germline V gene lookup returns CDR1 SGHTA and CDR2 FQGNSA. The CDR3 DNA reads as TGTGCCAGCAGCTTAAGCGGCTTAATGAAAAAACTGTTTTTT. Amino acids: CASSLSGLMKKLFF.

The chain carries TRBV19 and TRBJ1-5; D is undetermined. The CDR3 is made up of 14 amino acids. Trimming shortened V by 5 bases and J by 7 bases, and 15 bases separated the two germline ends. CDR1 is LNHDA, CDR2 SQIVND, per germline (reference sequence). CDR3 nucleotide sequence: TGTGCCAGTAGTGGCCTCCGAGCCGGGCAGCCCCAGCATTTT. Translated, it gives CASSGLRAGQPQHF.

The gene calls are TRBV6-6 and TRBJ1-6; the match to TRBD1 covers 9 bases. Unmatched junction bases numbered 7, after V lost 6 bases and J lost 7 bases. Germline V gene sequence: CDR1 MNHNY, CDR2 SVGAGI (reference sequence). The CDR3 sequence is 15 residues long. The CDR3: CASSRDRDGNSPLHF. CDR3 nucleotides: TGTGCCAGCAGCAGGGACAGGGACGGGAATTCACCCCTCCACTTT.

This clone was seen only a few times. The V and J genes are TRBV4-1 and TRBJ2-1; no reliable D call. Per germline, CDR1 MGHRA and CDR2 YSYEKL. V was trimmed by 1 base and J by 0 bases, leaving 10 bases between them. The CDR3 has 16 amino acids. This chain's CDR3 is CASSQVNLVSYNEQFF. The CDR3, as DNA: TGCGCCAGCAGCCAAGTGAATCTAGTCTCCTACAATGAGCAGTTCTTC.

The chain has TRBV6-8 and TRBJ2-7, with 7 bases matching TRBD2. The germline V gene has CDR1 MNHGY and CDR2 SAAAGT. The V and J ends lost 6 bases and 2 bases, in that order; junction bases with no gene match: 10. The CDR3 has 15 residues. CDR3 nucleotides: TGTGCCAGCAGGCCCCGGGACGGGGGGACCTACGAGCAGTACTTC. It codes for CASRPRDGGTYEQYF.